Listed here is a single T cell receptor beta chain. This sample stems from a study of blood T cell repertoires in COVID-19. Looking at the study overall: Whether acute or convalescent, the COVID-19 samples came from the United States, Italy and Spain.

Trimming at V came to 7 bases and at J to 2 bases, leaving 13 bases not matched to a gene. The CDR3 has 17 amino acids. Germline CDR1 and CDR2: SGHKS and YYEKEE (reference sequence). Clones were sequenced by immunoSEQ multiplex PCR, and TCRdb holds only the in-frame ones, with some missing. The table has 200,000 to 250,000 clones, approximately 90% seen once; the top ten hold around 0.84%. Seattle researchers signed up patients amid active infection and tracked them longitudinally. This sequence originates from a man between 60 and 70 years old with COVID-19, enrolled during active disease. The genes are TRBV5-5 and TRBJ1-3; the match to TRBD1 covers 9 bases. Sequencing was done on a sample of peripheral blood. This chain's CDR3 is CASQAQGAFAPGNTIYF. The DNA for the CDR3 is TGTGCCAGCCAGGCACAGGGGGCTTTCGCCCCTGGAAACACCATATATTTT.